Listed below are T cell receptor beta chains from one sample, sequenced in a study of T-cell memory formation after mild COVID-19. TCRdb itself ran the 5' RACE reads through MiXCR, one entry per CDR3 protein. In the table there are some 320,000 distinct CDR3 sequences, roughly an eighth of which are singletons. The sequencing sample was made of PBMCs or a T cell subset sorted from them (not recorded which). These receptors came from a man between 18 and 29 years old who had mild COVID-19 (a few samples of this study predate the infection). Cell type and time point are not known. CDR3s include the opening cysteine and the closing phenylalanine or tryptophan. Fields, in order: J gene, V gene, clone size, D gene, CDR3 DNA, CDR3 protein. D genes are given only for firm matches. Clone size appears in some rows only: once, few, many, or a class for an expanded clone.

J: TRBJ2-3; V: TRBV4-3; size: NA; D: TRBD2; DNA: TGCGCCAGCAGTCACGGGACTAGCGGTAACACAGATACGCAGTATTTT; CDR3: CASSHGTSGNTDTQYF
J: TRBJ2-3; V: TRBV5-1; size: NA; D: NA; DNA: TGCGCCAGCAGCTTCTTGCCCGTCAAATCGCAGTATTTT; CDR3: CASSFLPVKSQYF
J: TRBJ1-1; V: TRBV7-2; size: few; D: NA; DNA: TGTGCCAGCAGCTTCTTTTATGGGAAGGACACTGAAGCTTTCTTT; CDR3: CASSFFYGKDTEAFF
J: TRBJ2-3; V: TRBV7-2; size: few; D: TRBD1; DNA: TGTGCCAGCATCCGGACAGGGGGCGCCGCAGATACGCAGTATTTT; CDR3: CASIRTGGAADTQYF
J: TRBJ2-3; V: TRBV6-6; size: NA; D: TRBD1; DNA: TGTGCCAGCAGTTACTCGAAGGACAGGGGCACAGATACGCAGTATTTT; CDR3: CASSYSKDRGTDTQYF
J: TRBJ2-3; V: TRBV20-1; size: few; D: TRBD1; DNA: TGCAGTGCTAGAGACGGACAGGGTATCGATACGCAGTATTTT; CDR3: CSARDGQGIDTQYF
J: TRBJ2-1; V: TRBV9; size: NA; D: NA; DNA: TGTGCCAGCAGCGTAGGGGACTCCTCCTACAATGAGCAGTTCTTC; CDR3: CASSVGDSSYNEQFF
J: TRBJ2-2; V: TRBV27; size: many; D: TRBD2; DNA: TGTGCCAGCAGTCCGGGACTAGTTGGAACCGGGGAGCTGTTTTTT; CDR3: CASSPGLVGTGELFF
J: TRBJ1-5; V: TRBV23-1; size: few; D: NA; DNA: TGCGCCAGCAGTCCCAGCTCCGGGGAGGAGGGCCAGCCCCAGCATTTT; CDR3: CASSPSSGEEGQPQHF
J: TRBJ2-2; V: TRBV5-1; size: NA; D: TRBD1; DNA: TGCGCCAGCAGCTCCGGGACAGGGATCGGGGAGCTGTTTTTT; CDR3: CASSSGTGIGELFF
J: TRBJ1-4; V: TRBV5-5; size: many; D: NA; DNA: TGTGCCAGCAGTCGGACCGGAGTTGACGAAAAACTGTTTTTT; CDR3: CASSRTGVDEKLFF
J: TRBJ1-1; V: TRBV9; size: NA; D: NA; DNA: TGTGCCAGCAGCGTAGGAGTCGGAAACACTGAAGCTTTCTTT; CDR3: CASSVGVGNTEAFF